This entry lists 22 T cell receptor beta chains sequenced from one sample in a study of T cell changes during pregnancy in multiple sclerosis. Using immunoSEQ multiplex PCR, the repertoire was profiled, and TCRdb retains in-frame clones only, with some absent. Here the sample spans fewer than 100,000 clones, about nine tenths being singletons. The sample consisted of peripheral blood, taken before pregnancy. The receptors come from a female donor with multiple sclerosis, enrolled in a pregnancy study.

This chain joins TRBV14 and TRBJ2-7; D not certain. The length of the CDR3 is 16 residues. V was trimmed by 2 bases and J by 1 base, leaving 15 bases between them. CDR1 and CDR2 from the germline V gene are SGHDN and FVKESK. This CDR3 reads CASSQQVAGLSYEQYF. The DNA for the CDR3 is TGTGCCAGCAGCCAACAGGTGGCAGGCCTGTCCTACGAGCAGTACTTC.

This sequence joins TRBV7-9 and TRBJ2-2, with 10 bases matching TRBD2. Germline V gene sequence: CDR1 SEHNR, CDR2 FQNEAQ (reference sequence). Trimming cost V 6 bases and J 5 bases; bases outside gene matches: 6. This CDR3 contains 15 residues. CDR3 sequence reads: CASSPLAGETGELFF. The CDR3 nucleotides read TGTGCCAGCAGTCCGCTAGCGGGGGAAACCGGGGAGCTGTTTTTT. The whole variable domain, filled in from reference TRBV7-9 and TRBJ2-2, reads DTGVSQNPRHKITKRGQNVTFRCDPISEHNRLYWYRQTLGQGPEFLTYFQNEAQLEKSRLLSDRFSAERPKGSFSTLEIQRTEQGDSAMYLCASSPLAGETGELFFGEGSRLTVL.

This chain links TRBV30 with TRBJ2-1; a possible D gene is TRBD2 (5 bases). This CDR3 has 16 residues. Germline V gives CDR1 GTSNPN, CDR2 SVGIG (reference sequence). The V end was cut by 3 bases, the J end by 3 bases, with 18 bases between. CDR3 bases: TGTGCCTGGAGCGATTTGTGGGGAGACGACTACAATGAGCAGTTCTTC. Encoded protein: CAWSDLWGDDYNEQFF.

The CDR3 reads CASSPQGASNYGYTF. CDR3 nucleotide sequence: TGTGCCAGCAGCCCACAGGGGGCCTCTAACTATGGCTACACCTTC. The J gene is TRBJ1-2, the V gene TRBV6-5, with 9 bases matching TRBD1. The CDR3 contains 15 residues. Germline CDR1 MNHEY, CDR2 SVGAGI. J gave up 0 bases and V 6 bases, and 5 bases lay outside the gene matches.

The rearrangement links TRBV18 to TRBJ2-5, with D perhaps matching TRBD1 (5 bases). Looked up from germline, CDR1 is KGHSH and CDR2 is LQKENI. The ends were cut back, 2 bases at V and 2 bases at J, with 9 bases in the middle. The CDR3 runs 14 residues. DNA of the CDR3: TGTGCCAGCTCACCATCGGCAGGGCAAGAGACCCAGTACTTC. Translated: CASSPSAGQETQYF. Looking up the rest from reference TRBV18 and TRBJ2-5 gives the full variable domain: NAGVMQNPRHLVRRRGQEARLRCSPMKGHSHVYWYRQLPEEGLKFMVYLQKENIIDESGMPKERFSAEFPKEGPSILRIQQVVRGDSAAYFCASSPSAGQETQYFGPGTRLLVL.

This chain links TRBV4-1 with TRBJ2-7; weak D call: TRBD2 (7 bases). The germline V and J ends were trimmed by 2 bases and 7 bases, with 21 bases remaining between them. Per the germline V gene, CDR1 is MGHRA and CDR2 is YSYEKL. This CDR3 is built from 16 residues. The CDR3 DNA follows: TGCGCCAGCAGCCAAATTACGGGGGGCTCTACTTGGGAGCAGTACTTC. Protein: CASSQITGGSTWEQYF.

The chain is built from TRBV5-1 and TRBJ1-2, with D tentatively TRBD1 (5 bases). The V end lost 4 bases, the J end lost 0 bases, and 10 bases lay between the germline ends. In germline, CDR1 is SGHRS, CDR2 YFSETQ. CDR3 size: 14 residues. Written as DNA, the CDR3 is TGCGCCAGCAGCAAGGACACCTCTAACTATGGCTACACCTTC. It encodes CASSKDTSNYGYTF.

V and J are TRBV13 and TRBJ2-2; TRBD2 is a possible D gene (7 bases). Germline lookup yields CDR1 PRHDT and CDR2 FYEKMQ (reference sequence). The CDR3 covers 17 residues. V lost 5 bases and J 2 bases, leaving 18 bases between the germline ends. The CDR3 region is CASSLSEGGVNTGELFF. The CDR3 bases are TGTGCCAGCAGCCTATCGGAGGGGGGGGTCAACACCGGGGAGCTGTTTTTT.

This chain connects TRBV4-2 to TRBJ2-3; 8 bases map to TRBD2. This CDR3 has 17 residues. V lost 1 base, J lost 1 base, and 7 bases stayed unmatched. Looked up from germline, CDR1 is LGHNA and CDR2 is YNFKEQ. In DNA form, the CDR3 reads TGTGCCAGCAGCCAAGCCAAGGGACTAGTGGGCACAGATACGCAGTATTTT. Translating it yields CASSQAKGLVGTDTQYF.

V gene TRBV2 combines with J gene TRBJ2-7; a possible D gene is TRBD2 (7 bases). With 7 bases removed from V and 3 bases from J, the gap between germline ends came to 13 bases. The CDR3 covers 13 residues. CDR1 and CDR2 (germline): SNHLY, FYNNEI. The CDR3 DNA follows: TGTGCCAGCATTGGCGGGGGCAACTACGAGCAGTACTTC. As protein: CASIGGGNYEQYF.

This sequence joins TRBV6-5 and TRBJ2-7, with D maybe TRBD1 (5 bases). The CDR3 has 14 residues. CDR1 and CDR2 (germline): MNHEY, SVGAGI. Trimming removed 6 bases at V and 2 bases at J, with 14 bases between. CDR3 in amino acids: CASSPQTVTYEQYF. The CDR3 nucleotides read TGTGCCAGCAGCCCCCAGACAGTAACCTACGAGCAGTACTTC.

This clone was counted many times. CDR3 sequence reads: CASSSDVGGQPQHF. CDR3 sequence (DNA): TGTGCCAGCAGCTCCGACGTAGGGGGTCAGCCCCAGCATTTT. The chain carries TRBV7-2 and TRBJ1-5, with a possible D match to TRBD1 (6 bases). Deletions cut 4 bases from V and 6 bases from J, with 13 bases between. Per germline, CDR1 SGHTA and CDR2 FQGNSA. The CDR3 totals 14 residues.

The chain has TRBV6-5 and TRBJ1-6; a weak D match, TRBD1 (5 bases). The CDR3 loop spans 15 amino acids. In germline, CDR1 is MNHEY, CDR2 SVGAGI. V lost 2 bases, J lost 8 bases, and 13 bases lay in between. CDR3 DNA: TGTGCCAGCAGTTACATCCAGGGTTTGGATTCACCCCTCCACTTT. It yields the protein CASSYIQGLDSPLHF.

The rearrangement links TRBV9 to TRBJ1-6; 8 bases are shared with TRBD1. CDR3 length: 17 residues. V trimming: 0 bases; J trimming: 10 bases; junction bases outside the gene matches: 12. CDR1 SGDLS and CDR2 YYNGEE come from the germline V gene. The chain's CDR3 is CASSVGQGRGSSSPLHF. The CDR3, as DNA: TGTGCCAGCAGCGTAGGACAGGGGAGAGGCTCTTCCTCACCCCTCCACTTT. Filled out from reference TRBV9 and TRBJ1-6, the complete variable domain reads DSGVTQTPKHLITATGQRVTLRCSPRSGDLSVYWYQQSLDQGLQFLIQYYNGEERAKGNILERFSAQQFPDLHSELNLSSLELGDSALYFCASSVGQGRGSSSPLHFGNGTRLTVT.

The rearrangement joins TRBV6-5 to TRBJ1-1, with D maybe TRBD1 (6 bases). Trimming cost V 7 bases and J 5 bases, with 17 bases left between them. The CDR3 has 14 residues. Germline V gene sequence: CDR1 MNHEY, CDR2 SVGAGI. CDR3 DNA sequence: TGTGCCAGCAAGCTACAGGGAATCGGAACTGAAGCTTTCTTT. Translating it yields CASKLQGIGTEAFF.

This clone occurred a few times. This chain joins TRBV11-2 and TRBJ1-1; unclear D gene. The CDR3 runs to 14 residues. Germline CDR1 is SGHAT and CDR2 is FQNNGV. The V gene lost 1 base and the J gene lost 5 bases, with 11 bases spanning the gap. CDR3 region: CASSLGEGWTEAFF. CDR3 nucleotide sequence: TGTGCCAGCAGCTTAGGAGAGGGATGGACTGAAGCTTTCTTT.

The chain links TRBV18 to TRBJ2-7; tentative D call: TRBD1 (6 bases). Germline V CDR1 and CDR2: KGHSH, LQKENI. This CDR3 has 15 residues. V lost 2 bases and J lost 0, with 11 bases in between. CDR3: CASSPTRGDSYEQYF. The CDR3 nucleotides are TGTGCCAGCTCACCAACCAGGGGAGACTCCTACGAGCAGTACTTC.

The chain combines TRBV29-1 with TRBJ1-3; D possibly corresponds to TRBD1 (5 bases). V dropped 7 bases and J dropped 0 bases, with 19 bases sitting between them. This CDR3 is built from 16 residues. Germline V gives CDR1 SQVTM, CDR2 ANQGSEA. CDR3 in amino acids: CSALVGTVSSGNTIYF. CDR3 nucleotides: TGCAGCGCCTTGGTGGGGACTGTATCCTCTGGAAACACCATATATTTT.

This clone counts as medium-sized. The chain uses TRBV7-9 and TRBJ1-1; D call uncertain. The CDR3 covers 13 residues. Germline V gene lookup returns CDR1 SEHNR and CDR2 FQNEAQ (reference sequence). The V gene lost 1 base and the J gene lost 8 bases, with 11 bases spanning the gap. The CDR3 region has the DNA TGTGCCAGCAGCTTAGTAAAGGCGACAGAAGCTTTCTTT. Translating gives CASSLVKATEAFF. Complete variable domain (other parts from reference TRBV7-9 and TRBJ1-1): DTGVSQNPRHKITKRGQNVTFRCDPISEHNRLYWYRQTLGQGPEFLTYFQNEAQLEKSRLLSDRFSAERPKGSFSTLEIQRTEQGDSAMYLCASSLVKATEAFFGQGTRLTVV.

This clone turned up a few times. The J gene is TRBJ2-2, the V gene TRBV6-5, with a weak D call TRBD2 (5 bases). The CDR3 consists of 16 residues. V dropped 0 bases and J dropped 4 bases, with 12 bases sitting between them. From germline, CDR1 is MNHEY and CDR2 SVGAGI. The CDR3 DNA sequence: TGTGCCAGCAGTTACTCGGCTAGCCTTGGCACCGGGGAGCTGTTTTTT. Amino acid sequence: CASSYSASLGTGELFF.

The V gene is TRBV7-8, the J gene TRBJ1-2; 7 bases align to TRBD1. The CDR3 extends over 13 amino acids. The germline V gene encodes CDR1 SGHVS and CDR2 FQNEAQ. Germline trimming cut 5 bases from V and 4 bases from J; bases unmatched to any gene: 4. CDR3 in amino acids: CASSDREGYGYTF. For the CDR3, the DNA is TGTGCCAGCAGCGACAGGGAAGGCTATGGCTACACCTTC.

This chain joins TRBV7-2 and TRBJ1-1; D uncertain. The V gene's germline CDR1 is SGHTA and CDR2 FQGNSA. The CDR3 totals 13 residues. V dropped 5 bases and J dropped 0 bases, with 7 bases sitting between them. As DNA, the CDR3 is TGTGCCAGCAGCCCTGGCATGAACACTGAAGCTTTCTTT. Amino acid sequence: CASSPGMNTEAFF. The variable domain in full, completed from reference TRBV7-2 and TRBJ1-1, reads GAGVSQSPSNKVTEKGKDVELRCDPISGHTALYWYRQSLGQGLEFLIYFQGNSAPDKSGLPSDRFSAERTGGSVSTLTIQRTQQEDSAVYLCASSPGMNTEAFFGQGTRLTVV.